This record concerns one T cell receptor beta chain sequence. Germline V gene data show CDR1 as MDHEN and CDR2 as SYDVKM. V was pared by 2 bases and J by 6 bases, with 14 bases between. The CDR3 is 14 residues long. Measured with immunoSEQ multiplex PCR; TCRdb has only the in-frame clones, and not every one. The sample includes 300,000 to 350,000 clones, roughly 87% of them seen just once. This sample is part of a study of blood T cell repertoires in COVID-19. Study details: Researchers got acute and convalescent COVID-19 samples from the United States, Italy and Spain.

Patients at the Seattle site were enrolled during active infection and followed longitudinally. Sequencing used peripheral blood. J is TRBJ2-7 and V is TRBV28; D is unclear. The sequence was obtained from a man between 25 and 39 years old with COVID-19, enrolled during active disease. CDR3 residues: CASSLRLSPSEQYF. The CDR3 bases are TGTGCCAGCAGTTTAAGACTGAGTCCCTCCGAGCAGTACTTC.